Listed below are T cell receptor beta chains from one sample, sequenced in a study of cytomegalovirus exposure and HLA in healthy donors. Method: immunoSEQ multiplex PCR; TCRdb's copy keeps in-frame clones and lacks some. The table lists under 250,000 clones, over 70% of them singletons, with about 8% in the top ten. Sequencing was performed on PBMCs. These TCRs come from a woman aged 60 to 75 in good health and CMV-seropositive. Both conserved end residues are part of each CDR3. D genes are given only for firm matches. The size field is filled for only some rows; it gives once, few, many or a size class.

. . TRBJ2-2 16 TRBV11-1 CASSQTSRSNTGELFF TGTGCCAGCAGCCAAACTAGCCGTTCGAACACCGGGGAGCTGTTTTTT
. . TRBJ2-2 16 TRBV5-1 CASSLGVGDNTGELFF TGCGCCAGCAGCTTGGGGGTCGGGGATAACACCGGGGAGCTGTTTTTT
TRBD2 . TRBJ2-5 16 TRBV2 CASTNEQGLAGETQYF TGTGCCAGCACCAATGAGCAGGGACTAGCGGGGGAGACCCAGTACTTC
. . TRBJ1-2 11 TRBV7-9 CASSLERGYTF TGTGCCAGCAGCTTAGAGAGGGGCTACACCTTC
. . TRBJ1-3 14 TRBV9 CASSGTISGNTIYF TGTGCCAGCAGCGGGACAATCTCTGGAAACACCATATATTTT
TRBD2 . TRBJ2-5 14 TRBV5-1 CASSLGRGGETQYF TGCGCCAGCAGCTTAGGGAGGGGCGGAGAGACCCAGTACTTC
TRBD2 . TRBJ2-7 16 TRBV28 CASSLTSSGRFYEQYF TGTGCCAGCAGTTTAACTTCGAGCGGGAGATTTTACGAGCAGTACTTC
TRBD1 . TRBJ1-1 13 TRBV11-2 CASRDRANTEAFF TGTGCCAGCAGGGACAGGGCAAACACTGAAGCTTTCTTT
. few TRBJ1-3 15 TRBV5-1 CASSLLAGSGNTIYF TGCGCCAGCAGCTTGTTAGCAGGGTCTGGAAACACCATATATTTT
TRBD1 few TRBJ2-3 14 TRBV29-1 CSVVGTGVKDTQYF TGCAGCGTTGTTGGGACAGGGGTGAAAGATACGCAGTATTTT
. . TRBJ1-5 15 TRBV10-3 CAISESTVRNQPQHF TGTGCCATCAGTGAGTCTACGGTCCGCAATCAGCCCCAGCATTTT
TRBD2 . TRBJ2-1 16 TRBV4-1 CASSQERLAGDNEQFF TGCGCCAGCAGCCAAGAGCGACTAGCGGGGGACAATGAGCAGTTCTTC
TRBD2 . TRBJ2-3 16 TRBV5-1 CASSSLGMGQRGTQYF TGCGCCAGCAGCTCCCTCGGAATGGGGCAGCGGGGTACGCAGTATTTT
. . TRBJ2-7 14 TRBV7-8 CASSPMRQSYEQYF TGTGCCAGCAGCCCCATGCGACAGTCCTACGAGCAGTACTTC
. . TRBJ1-5 15 TRBV10-3 CAISGGGARNQPQHF TGTGCCATCAGTGGTGGAGGGGCCCGCAATCAGCCCCAGCATTTT
. . TRBJ1-5 14 TRBV2 CATTLRGGDQPQHF TGTGCCACAACTCTTCGGGGGGGCGATCAGCCCCAGCATTTT
. . TRBJ2-4 13 TRBV21-1 CASSISRENIQYF TGTGCCAGCAGCATCTCGCGGGAAAACATTCAGTACTTC
. . TRBJ2-7 15 TRBV6-1 CASSETAVGGVEQYF TGTGCCAGCAGTGAAACCGCTGTGGGGGGAGTCGAGCAGTACTTC
. . TRBJ2-5 14 TRBV6-5 CASRQQGEGGEQYF TGTGCCAGCAGGCAACAGGGTGAAGGGGGGGAGCAGTACTTC
. . TRBJ2-7 13 TRBV19 CASCQGKSYEQYF TGTGCCAGCTGCCAGGGAAAGTCCTACGAGCAGTACTTC
. . TRBJ1-5 14 TRBV6-4 CASRTDYSNQPQHF TGTGCCAGCAGAACAGATTATAGCAATCAGCCCCAGCATTTT
TRBD1 once TRBJ2-6 18 TRBV5-6 CASSFDSRTGYGANVLTF TGTGCCAGCAGCTTTGATTCGAGGACAGGGTACGGGGCCAACGTTCTGACTTTC
TRBD2 . TRBJ2-1 18 TRBV6-1 CASSENGAGGNSYNEQFF TGTGCCAGCAGTGAAAATGGAGCGGGAGGTAATTCCTACAATGAGCAGTTCTTC
. . TRBJ2-1 14 TRBV5-1 CASSGGGQLNEQFF TGCGCCAGCAGCGGGGGGGGGCAACTCAATGAGCAGTTCTTC
TRBD2 few TRBJ2-4 16 TRBV4-2 CASSQGGAGGRDIQYF TGTGCCAGCAGCCAAGGGGGGGCGGGAGGGCGGGACATTCAGTACTTC
. . TRBJ1-1 14 TRBV14 CASSQDPQWSEAFF TGTGCCAGCAGCCAAGATCCCCAGTGGTCTGAAGCTTTCTTT
TRBD2 . TRBJ2-1 18 TRBV5-4 CASRQAQRGITAYNEQFF TGTGCCAGCAGACAGGCCCAGCGGGGGATTACAGCCTACAATGAGCAGTTCTTC
. . TRBJ2-5 13 TRBV29-1 CSVAQGTQETQYF TGCAGCGTGGCACAGGGGACTCAAGAGACCCAGTACTTC
TRBD1 once TRBJ1-2 13 TRBV5-1 CASSFLQGAGYTF TGCGCCAGCAGCTTTTTACAGGGGGCGGGCTACACCTTC
TRBD1 . TRBJ2-1 17 TRBV4-1 CASSHIPGTGGSNEQFF TGCGCCAGCAGCCATATTCCCGGGACAGGGGGGTCCAATGAGCAGTTCTTC
TRBD1 . TRBJ2-5 13 TRBV11-2 CASSSGQEETQYF TGTGCCAGCAGCTCCGGACAGGAAGAGACCCAGTACTTC
. . TRBJ1-1 16 TRBV4-1 CASSQGQGGLGTEAFF TGCGCCAGCAGCCAAGGGCAGGGTGGTTTGGGGACTGAAGCTTTCTTT
. . TRBJ1-2 14 TRBV5-6 CASSTRGGNYGYTF TGTGCCAGCAGCACCCGGGGAGGGAACTATGGCTACACCTTC
. once TRBJ1-2 14 TRBV29-1 CSVGGGSGSYGYTF TGCAGCGTTGGCGGGGGCAGCGGTAGCTATGGCTACACCTTC
. . TRBJ1-1 14 TRBV5-4 CASSSGVKNTEAFF TGTGCCAGCAGCTCGGGAGTGAAAAACACTGAAGCTTTCTTT
. . TRBJ1-4 11 TRBV2 CASSGTGSLFF TGTGCCAGCAGTGGAACAGGGAGTCTGTTTTTT
. . TRBJ2-4 15 TRBV5-1 CASSITGVGVNIQYF TGCGCCAGCAGCATCACTGGGGTAGGGGTGAACATTCAGTACTTC
TRBD1 . TRBJ2-7 15 TRBV10-3 CAIRDTGTGGDEQYF TGTGCCATCAGGGACACCGGGACAGGGGGCGACGAGCAGTACTTC
TRBD2 few TRBJ2-1 17 TRBV19 CASSTVQGLAGKREQFF TGTGCCAGTAGTACGGTACAGGGACTAGCGGGAAAGCGAGAGCAGTTCTTC
. . TRBJ2-1 13 TRBV6-5 CASRFGEYNEQFF TGTGCCAGCAGATTCGGGGAATACAATGAGCAGTTCTTC
TRBD2 once TRBJ2-1 17 TRBV6-1 CASSERVSGSSYNEQFF TGTGCCAGCAGTGAACGGGTTAGCGGGAGCTCCTACAATGAGCAGTTCTTC
TRBD1 . TRBJ2-3 16 TRBV5-8 CASSGTGTGESDTQYF TGTGCCAGCAGCGGCACCGGGACAGGGGAGTCGGATACGCAGTATTTT
. . TRBJ2-7 15 TRBV25-1 CASSARDSLSYEQYF TGTGCCAGCAGTGCGCGGGACAGTTTGTCCTACGAGCAGTACTTC
. . TRBJ1-2 14 TRBV19 CASSIPRHATGYTF TGTGCCAGTAGTATCCCTCGACATGCCACAGGCTACACCTTC
. . TRBJ2-7 14 TRBV27 CASSLGGTPGEQYF TGTGCCAGCAGTTTAGGCGGGACGCCCGGCGAGCAGTACTTC
TRBD2 . TRBJ2-5 16 TRBV7-9 CASSLGLADYGETQYF TGTGCCAGCAGCTTAGGACTAGCGGACTATGGGGAGACCCAGTACTTC
. . TRBJ1-1 15 TRBV4-1 CASSQGRTGRTEAFF TGCGCCAGCAGCCAAGGCCGTACTGGGCGCACTGAAGCTTTCTTT
. few TRBJ2-1 13 TRBV11-3 CASSLGGINEQFF TGTGCCAGCAGCTTGGGCGGGATCAATGAGCAGTTCTTC
. . TRBJ1-1 11 TRBV7-9 CSSSAGGEAFF TGTTCCAGCAGCGCCGGGGGGGAAGCTTTCTTT